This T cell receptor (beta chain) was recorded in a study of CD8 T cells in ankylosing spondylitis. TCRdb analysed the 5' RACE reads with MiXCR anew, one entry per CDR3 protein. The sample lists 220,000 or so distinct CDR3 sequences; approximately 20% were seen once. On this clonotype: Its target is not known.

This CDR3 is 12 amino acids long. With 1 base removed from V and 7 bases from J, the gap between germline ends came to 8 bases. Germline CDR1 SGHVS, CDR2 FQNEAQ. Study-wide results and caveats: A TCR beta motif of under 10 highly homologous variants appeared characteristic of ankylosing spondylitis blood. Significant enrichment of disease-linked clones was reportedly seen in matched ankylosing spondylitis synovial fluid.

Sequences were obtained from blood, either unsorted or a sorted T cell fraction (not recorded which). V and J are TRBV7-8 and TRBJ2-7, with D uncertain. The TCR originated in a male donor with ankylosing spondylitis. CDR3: CASSLVMREQYF. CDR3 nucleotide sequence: TGTGCCAGCAGCTTAGTTATGAGGGAGCAGTACTTC.